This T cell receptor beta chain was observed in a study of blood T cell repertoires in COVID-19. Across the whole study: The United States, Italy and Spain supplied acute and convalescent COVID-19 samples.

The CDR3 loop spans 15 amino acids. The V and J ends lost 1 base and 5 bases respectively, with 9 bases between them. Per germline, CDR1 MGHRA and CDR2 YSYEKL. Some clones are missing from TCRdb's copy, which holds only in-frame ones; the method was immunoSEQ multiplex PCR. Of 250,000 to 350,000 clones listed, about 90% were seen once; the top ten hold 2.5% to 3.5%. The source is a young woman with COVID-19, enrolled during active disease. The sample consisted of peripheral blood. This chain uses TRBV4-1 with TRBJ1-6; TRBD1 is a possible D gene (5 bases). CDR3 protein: CASSQVDRDNSPLHF. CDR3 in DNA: TGCGCCAGCAGCCAAGTAGACAGAGATAATTCACCCCTCCACTTT.